This T cell receptor beta chain appears in the sequencing data of a study of cytomegalovirus exposure and HLA in healthy donors. General observations from the study: According to an earlier analysis, most TCR beta V segments yielded productive rearrangements about 90% or about 30% of the time. Listed as cytomegalovirus-associated were 150 or so TCR beta chains. Several of the most significant clusters were apparently associated with common viral pathogens in a later analysis.

With regard to this clone: What it recognizes is unknown.

60 Vbeta and 13 Jbeta primers were used in PCR. Measured with immunoSEQ multiplex PCR; TCRdb has only the in-frame clones, and not every one. The data contain about 150,000 clones, about three fifths of them singletons. CDR1 is GTSNPN and CDR2 is SVGIG in the germline V gene (reference sequence). Deletions cut 3 bases from V and 8 bases from J, with 10 bases between. The CDR3 is made up of 12 amino acids. The sequence came from an older woman in good health and CMV-seropositive. The material sequenced was PBMCs. The chain combines TRBV30 with TRBJ2-2; D not resolved. The CDR3 loop is CAWRARLGELFF. As DNA, the CDR3 is TGTGCCTGGAGGGCTAGGCTGGGGGAGCTGTTTTTT.